This T cell receptor (beta chain) was sequenced during a study of T cells in Graves' hyperthyroidism and ophthalmopathy. The study's findings and limits: Blood samples included most of the expanded thyroid clonotypes exceeding 0.001. Ophthalmopathy could be told apart from stable hyperthyroidism with a 13 V-J model.

About this clonotype itself: As yet, its antigen is unknown. With a much larger clone just one base away, this may be a read error.

There are 14 residues in the CDR3. From germline, CDR1 is SGHTA and CDR2 FQGTGA. Losses at the gene ends were 6 bases for V and 4 bases for J; bases not matched to a gene: 9. Stable hyperthyroidism: no ophthalmopathy progression over 18 months of follow-up. Based on clinical symptoms, serum thyroxine and TRAb, thyroid ultrasound and orbital computed tomography, diagnoses were reached. Amplified TCR beta CDR3 regions derived from RNA transcripts. Carried out on the TCR CDR3, a first-round RT-PCR used the HTBI primer set. One entry per CDR3 protein results from TCRdb running MiXCR on the multiplex PCR reads. The sample yields 500,000 to 750,000 distinct CDR3 sequences, more than 45% seen once.

The chain links TRBV7-3 to TRBJ2-7; TRBD1 matches at 7 bases. The sequenced sample consisted of peripheral blood or thyroid tissue (not recorded which). This clonotype originated in a woman under 30 with Graves' hyperthyroidism. CDR3 in amino acids: CASSAKGGHYEQYF. CDR3 nucleotide sequence: TGTGCCAGCAGTGCCAAAGGGGGCCATTACGAGCAGTACTTC.